A selection of T cell receptor beta chains follows, all from one sample in a study of OX40 agonist ivuxolimab in advanced cancers. The protocol was immunoSEQ multiplex PCR, while the TCRdb copy is restricted to in-frame clones and leaves out a portion. The data hold around 60,000 clones, with about 85% observed a single time. Sample: CD4+ or CD8+ T cells sorted from blood, taken in a trial of the OX40 agonist ivuxolimab. These receptors were collected from an adult with an advanced solid tumor such as melanoma, head and neck, liver or kidney cancer. The CDR3 runs from the conserved cysteine through the conserved F or W. D genes are given only for firm matches. Size values are once, few and many counts, or a class for expanded clones, and some rows have none.

abundance | j_gene | d_gene | v_gene | CDR3nt | CDR3aa
. | TRBJ2-6 | TRBD1 | TRBV5-1 | TGCGCCAGCAGCTTATTGAGGGGGCCGAGCTCTGGGGCCAACGTCCTGACTTTC | CASSLLRGPSSGANVLTF
once | TRBJ1-4 | . | TRBV19 | TGTGCCAGTAGTATAGGAAGAGGGACGAGCTCGGCTAATGAAAAACTGTTTTTT | CASSIGRGTSSANEKLFF
. | TRBJ2-7 | . | TRBV5-1 | TGCGCCAGCAGCTCCCAATTGGAGTCAGGGGCCCACGAGCAGTACTTC | CASSSQLESGAHEQYF
. | TRBJ2-1 | TRBD2 | TRBV10-3 | TGTGCCATCAGTGACTCCGGCGGGAGATTGAATGAGCAGTTCTTC | CAISDSGGRLNEQFF
once | TRBJ2-2 | TRBD2 | TRBV15 | TGTGCCACCAGCAGAGCGGCCAGCGGGAGGGCCGGGGAGCTGTTTTTT | CATSRAASGRAGELFF
. | TRBJ2-4 | . | TRBV28 | TGTGCCAGCAGTTTATGGGGAGGGGGCGTCAGGGACATTCAGTACTTC | CASSLWGGGVRDIQYF
. | TRBJ2-2 | TRBD2 | TRBV19 | TGTGCCAGTAGCCCACTAGCGGGAGAGAGGACCGGGGAGCTGTTTTTT | CASSPLAGERTGELFF
. | TRBJ2-2 | . | TRBV18 | TGTGCCAGCTCAGAAGGCACCGGGGAGCTGTTTTTT | CASSEGTGELFF
. | TRBJ2-1 | TRBD1 | TRBV9 | TGTGCCAGCAGCGTAGCCGGGACAGGGGCCTACAATGAGCAGTTCTTC | CASSVAGTGAYNEQFF
. | TRBJ1-5 | . | TRBV19 | TGTGCCAGTAGTATAGTAACAGCACGACCAAGCAATCAGCCCCAGCATTTT | CASSIVTARPSNQPQHF
. | TRBJ2-3 | TRBD2 | TRBV9 | TGTGCCAGCAGCGTAGGGCCCCTAGCGGCTGGCACAGATACGCAGTATTTT | CASSVGPLAAGTDTQYF